These 17 T cell receptor beta chains came from one sample sequenced in a study of CD8 T cells in ankylosing spondylitis. The study, taken as a whole, reports: Ankylosing spondylitis blood appeared to be characterized by a TCR beta motif of fewer than ten highly homologous variants.

TCRdb reprocessed the 5' RACE reads with MiXCR, giving one entry per CDR3 protein. This repertoire shows fewer than 550,000 distinct CDR3 sequences, approximately 5% found once; its top ten account for roughly 3.2%. Their antigens are not known. What was sequenced was blood, either unsorted or a sorted T cell fraction (not recorded which). The receptors were gathered from a male donor with ankylosing spondylitis.

This clonotype was seen repeatedly, ten times or more. The CDR3 sequence: CASNTLDRGPYGYTF. The CDR3 bases are TGTGCCAGCAATACCCTCGACAGGGGCCCCTATGGCTACACCTTC. This chain uses TRBV12-3 or TRBV12-4 with TRBJ1-2, with TRBD1 identical over 8 bases. The trim removed 7 bases at V and 4 bases at J, leaving 11 bases unmatched. The CDR3 has 15 amino acids.

This clonotype was recorded a few times. At one boundary the junction diverges from the germline segment, which might be a read error. The chain recombines TRBV9 with TRBJ2-3; the match to TRBD2 covers 9 bases. Germline lookup yields CDR1 SGDLS and CDR2 YYNGEE. This CDR3 is built from 13 residues. DNA of the CDR3: TGTGCCAGTAGCGGGAGTTTAACAGATACGCAGTATTTT. Its translation: CASSGSLTDTQYF.

The V and J genes are TRBV3-1 and TRBJ1-2; weak D call: TRBD1 (5 bases). The germline V and J ends were trimmed by 1 base and 5 bases, with 14 bases remaining between them. CDR3 size: 15 residues. Looked up from germline, CDR1 is LGHDT and CDR2 is YNNKEL (reference sequence). CDR3 in amino acids: CASSQAAARAYGYTF. The CDR3 nucleotides read TGTGCCAGCAGCCAAGCCGCGGCCAGGGCATATGGCTACACCTTC. The variable domain in full, completed from reference TRBV3-1 and TRBJ1-2, reads DTAVSQTPKYLVTQMGNDKSIKCEQNLGHDTMYWYKQDSKKFLKIMFSYNNKELIINETVPNRFSPKSPDKAHLNLHINSLELGDSAVYFCASSQAAARAYGYTFGSGTRLTVV.

This clonotype was seen many times. The chain carries TRBV6-1 and TRBJ2-7; D possibly corresponds to TRBD1 (6 bases). This CDR3 has 14 residues. The germline V and J ends were trimmed by 8 bases and 3 bases, with 17 bases remaining between them. Germline V CDR1 and CDR2: MNHNS, SASEGT. The CDR3 region has the DNA TGTGCCAGCGGTACCGCAGGGGACCTCTACGAGCAGTACTTC. Translation gives CASGTAGDLYEQYF.

In its sample, this clonotype was seen many times. V usage is TRBV15 and J usage is TRBJ1-2, with D unresolved. Germline lookup yields CDR1 LNHNV and CDR2 YYDKDF (reference sequence). Trimming pared 0 bases from V and 10 bases from J, leaving 12 bases between. The CDR3 runs to 13 residues. The CDR3 region has the DNA TGTGCCACCAGCAGAGACCATTTGTGGCCCTACACCTTC. It encodes CATSRDHLWPYTF.

This clonotype was observed many times. J is TRBJ1-6 and V is TRBV4-2; no reliable D call. In germline, CDR1 is LGHNA, CDR2 YNFKEQ. The CDR3 is made up of 13 amino acids. Trimming took 1 base from V and 8 from J, leaving 6 bases between them. The CDR3 region has the DNA TGTGCCAGCAGCCAAGGGTGGGATTCACCCCTCCACTTT. Protein sequence: CASSQGWDSPLHF.

This clonotype was observed many times. V is TRBV20-1 and J is TRBJ2-3; 7 nucleotides agree with TRBD1. V shed 4 bases, J shed 4 bases, and the junction held 14 bases outside the gene matches. This CDR3 contains 16 residues. Germline lookup yields CDR1 DFQATT and CDR2 SNEGSKA (reference sequence). CDR3: CSANPRQGPPSDTQYF. As DNA, the CDR3 is TGCAGTGCTAACCCTCGACAGGGTCCGCCATCAGATACGCAGTATTTT.

This clonotype has more than one count but fewer than ten. This chain connects TRBV6-2 or TRBV6-3 to TRBJ2-2; no reliable D call. Trimming removed 3 bases at V and 1 base at J, with 9 bases between. The CDR3 is 15 amino acids. Germline assignment: CDR1 MNHEY and CDR2 SVGEGT. Written as DNA, the CDR3 is TGTGCCAGCAGTTATCAGGACCGGAACACCGGGGAGCTGTTTTTT. Translating gives CASSYQDRNTGELFF.

This chain joins TRBV20-1 and TRBJ2-7, with D possibly matching TRBD2 (6 bases). Germline V gene data show CDR1 as DFQATT and CDR2 as SNEGSKA (reference sequence). CDR3 length: 14 amino acids. V was cut by 3 bases and J by 0 bases, with 12 bases left in between. The CDR3: CSARTRDSSYEQYF. CDR3 coding DNA: TGCAGTGCTAGGACCAGGGACTCCTCCTACGAGCAGTACTTC.

This chain connects TRBV11-2 to TRBJ2-3; the D gene could be TRBD1 or TRBD2 (5 bases each). V lost 5 bases and J 2 bases, leaving 11 bases between the germline ends. The CDR3 is 14 residues long. CDR1 SGHAT and CDR2 FQNNGV come from the germline V gene. The CDR3 DNA is TGTGCCAGCAGCCGGGACCACGACACAGATACGCAGTATTTT. It yields the protein CASSRDHDTDTQYF.

This clonotype was picked up a small number of times. V usage is TRBV9 and J usage is TRBJ1-2; TRBD1 is a possible D gene (6 bases). V was trimmed by 4 bases and J by 8 bases, leaving 18 bases between them. The CDR3 covers 14 residues. The V gene's germline CDR1 is SGDLS and CDR2 YYNGEE. The CDR3 loop is CASSPNPEGEGYTF. The CDR3 nucleotides are TGTGCCAGCAGCCCGAACCCGGAGGGGGAGGGCTACACCTTC. Variable domain in full (rest from reference TRBV9 and TRBJ1-2): DSGVTQTPKHLITATGQRVTLRCSPRSGDLSVYWYQQSLDQGLQFLIQYYNGEERAKGNILERFSAQQFPDLHSELNLSSLELGDSALYFCASSPNPEGEGYTFGSGTRLTVV.

This clonotype was seen more than once but under ten times. The gene calls are TRBV20-1 and TRBJ1-1; D may be TRBD1 (6 bases). The CDR3 loop spans 12 amino acids. The V end lost 4 bases, the J end lost 6 bases, and 12 bases lay between the germline ends. The germline V gene encodes CDR1 DFQATT and CDR2 SNEGSKA (reference sequence). The CDR3 DNA sequence: TGCAGTGCTAACGACAGGAGCGCTGAAGCTTTCTTT. Protein: CSANDRSAEAFF.

There are many counts of this clonotype. The chain recombines TRBV5-1 with TRBJ2-3, with TRBD2 matching over 8 bases. This CDR3 has 14 amino acids. Losses at the gene ends were 1 base for V and 6 bases for J; bases not matched to a gene: 4. The V gene's germline CDR1 is SGHRS and CDR2 YFSETQ. Written as DNA, the CDR3 is TGCGCCAGCAGCTTGACAGCGGGAGCCGATACGCAGTATTTT. It encodes CASSLTAGADTQYF.

This clonotype was counted ten times or more. This sequence joins TRBV11-2 and TRBJ1-1; 7 nucleotides align to TRBD1. Germline assignment: CDR1 SGHAT and CDR2 FQNNGV. Germline trimming cut 5 bases from V and 6 bases from J; bases unmatched to any gene: 9. CDR3 length equals 14 residues. This CDR3 reads CASSLLRGDAEAFF. The DNA of the CDR3 is TGTGCCAGCAGCCTCCTCAGGGGGGATGCTGAAGCTTTCTTT.

This clonotype was seen repeatedly, ten times or more. The V call is TRBV6-1, the J call TRBJ2-6; no clear D. V gave up 7 bases and J gave up 4 bases, with 8 bases separating them. The CDR3 is made up of 13 amino acids. Germline V CDR1 and CDR2: MNHNS, SASEGT. The CDR3 coding sequence is TGTGCCAGCACCGCCCGAGGGGCCAACGTCCTGACTTTC. Translated, it gives CASTARGANVLTF.

This clonotype was seen more than once but under ten times. The chain uses TRBV4-3 and TRBJ1-4, with 10 bases matching TRBD1. Germline values: CDR1 LGHNA, CDR2 YSLEER. V shed 10 bases and J 8 bases; nucleotides not matched to a gene: 13. The CDR3 has 15 amino acids. CDR3 residues: CATSPGTGVVEKLFF. The CDR3 region has the DNA TGCGCCACCAGTCCGGGGACAGGGGTGGTGGAAAAACTGTTTTTT.

This clonotype was found a few times. The chain couples TRBV7-2 to TRBJ2-7; unclear D gene. The CDR3 runs to 14 residues. Germline V gene sequence: CDR1 SGHTA, CDR2 FQGNSA. V gave up 0 bases and J gave up 5 bases, with 11 bases separating them. CDR3 in amino acids: CASSLAFGPHEQYF. The CDR3 coding sequence is TGTGCCAGCAGCTTAGCGTTTGGCCCCCACGAGCAGTACTTC.